The sequence of this TCR beta chain was determined in a study of beta chain features in type 1 diabetes. Study overall: Examination of sorted cells across all samples involved around 100,000,000 cells.

Whole-study findings and limits: Naive, central memory and Treg TCRB repertoires appeared more alike in patients than in healthy donors. All four CD4+ subsets from Type 1 diabetes patients carried moderately but significantly shorter TCRB CDR3s. It was possible that PCR favored shorter templates, equally so in patients and controls.

This clone has a handful of counts. Its antigen is as yet unknown. Expressed TCRB transcripts got sequenced, as all isolated RNA was reverse transcribed. Using immunoSEQ multiplex PCR, the repertoire was profiled, and TCRdb retains in-frame clones only, with some absent. In the table there are roughly 400,000 clones, around 10% of which are singletons. Sequencing was done on a sample of central memory CD4+ T cells from blood. The clonotype comes from a man aged 30-40 years with type 1 diabetes.

CDR3 sequence: CASSRAGQDNYGYTF. CDR3 coding DNA: TGTGCCAGCAGTCGTGCCGGACAGGATAACTATGGCTACACCTTC. This rearrangement joins TRBV6-1 to TRBJ1-2; 7 bases align to TRBD1. The CDR3 sequence is 15 residues long. V was clipped by 5 bases and J by 1 base; unmatched bases: 7. Germline V CDR1 and CDR2: MNHNS, SASEGT.